Below are 18 T cell receptor beta chains sequenced from a single sample in a study of blood T cell repertoires in COVID-19. Libraries were prepared by immunoSEQ multiplex PCR; TCRdb keeps only in-frame clonotypes and omits some of them. This table holds 85,000 to 100,000 clones, around 79% found once. The sequencing sample was made of peripheral blood. The receptors shown here come from an elderly woman with active or convalescent COVID-19.

This sequence joins TRBV6-2 or TRBV6-3 and TRBJ2-1; TRBD2 matches 14 bases. There are 16 residues in the CDR3. Germline V gene data show CDR1 as MNHEY and CDR2 as SVGEGT. V lost 5 bases, J lost 9 bases, and 9 bases stayed unmatched. In DNA, the CDR3 is TGTGCCAGCAGTCATACCCGACTAGCGGGAGGGGGTGAGCAGTTCTTC. Protein product: CASSHTRLAGGGEQFF.

This clone has a single count. One end of the junction is discordant with germline, which a read error may explain. V usage is TRBV5-1 and J usage is TRBJ2-1; TRBD2 is a possible D gene (5 bases). Germline CDR1 SGHRS, CDR2 YFSETQ. The CDR3 runs to 15 residues. The CDR3 DNA reads TGTGCCAGCAGCTTGAGGCTAGCAGCCGTCGATGAGCAGTTCTTC. It yields the protein CASSLRLAAVDEQFF.

This chain joins TRBV4-2 and TRBJ1-2; D remains unclear. The germline V gene encodes CDR1 LGHNA and CDR2 YNFKEQ. The CDR3 loop spans 16 amino acids. V lost 0 bases to trimming and J lost 1 base, with 12 bases between them. The CDR3 bases are TGTGCCAGCAGCCAAGATAATCGGGAGGATAACTATGGCTACACCTTC. Translating it yields CASSQDNREDNYGYTF.

This chain connects TRBV25-1 to TRBJ2-5, with D perhaps TRBD2 (5 bases). The V gene lost 3 bases and the J gene lost 5 bases, with 16 bases spanning the gap. Germline V CDR1 and CDR2: MGHDK, SYGVNS. This CDR3 comprises 15 residues. The CDR3 DNA follows: TGTGCCAGCAGTGATCGGGCTTTAGTAGCGGAGACCCAGTACTTC. This translates into CASSDRALVAETQYF. The full variable domain, in which reference TRBV25-1 and TRBJ2-5 provide the parts outside the CDR3, is EADIYQTPRYLVIGTGKKITLECSQTMGHDKMYWYQQDPGMELHLIHYSYGVNSTEKGDLSSESTVSRIRTEHFPLTLESARPSHTSQYLCASSDRALVAETQYFGPGTRLLVL.

The chain carries TRBV20-1 and TRBJ1-1, with a weak D call TRBD1 (5 bases). The CDR3 has 11 residues. V was shortened by 7 bases and J by 7 bases, with 13 bases between the two germline ends. Per the germline V gene, CDR1 is DFQATT and CDR2 is SNEGSKA (reference sequence). The CDR3 nucleotides are TGCAGTGGGGTGGCAGGGATTGAAGCTTTCTTT. Amino acids: CSGVAGIEAFF.

The table lists this clone with a count of one. The V call is TRBV19, the J call TRBJ2-2; D not certain. The germline V gene has CDR1 LNHDA and CDR2 SQIVND (reference sequence). The CDR3 is 15 residues long. Trimming cost V 6 bases and J 4 bases, with 15 bases left between them. CDR3 DNA: TGTGCCAGTAGGACCCTACACGAGCGCACCGGGGAGCTGTTTTTT. Translating gives CASRTLHERTGELFF.

V gene TRBV9 combines with J gene TRBJ2-1, with 10 bases that match TRBD2. The J segment lost 4 bases and the V segment lost 4 bases, leaving 11 bases of the junction unmatched. The germline V gene encodes CDR1 SGDLS and CDR2 YYNGEE. The CDR3 spans 17 residues. CDR3 sequence (DNA): TGTGCCAGCAGCCGAGGGGTAGCGGGAGGCTATTACAATGAGCAGTTCTTC. Translating it yields CASSRGVAGGYYNEQFF.

This clone came up a few times. The chain links TRBV21-1 to TRBJ1-5; TRBD1 is the table's D call, not checked against the DNA. TRBV21-1 counts as a pseudogene. The CDR3 is 14 residues long. The CDR3, as DNA: TGTGCCAGCAGCAATCAGACAGGGCATCAGCCCCAGCATTTT. This encodes CASSNQTGHQPQHF.

CDR3 DNA sequence: TGTGCCAGCTCACCGGGGGCTGGGAACTACGAGCAGTACTTC. Its protein product is CASSPGAGNYEQYF. The rearrangement joins TRBV18 to TRBJ2-7, with D possibly matching TRBD1 (6 bases). Germline loops: CDR1 KGHSH, CDR2 LQKENI. CDR3 length: 14 residues. V was cut by 3 bases and J by 3 bases, with 12 bases left in between.

The rearrangement joins TRBV7-3 to TRBJ2-5; D is possibly TRBD2 (5 bases). The CDR3 consists of 13 residues. The V and J ends lost 1 base and 4 bases respectively, with 7 bases between them. From germline, CDR1 is SGHTA and CDR2 FQGTGA. The CDR3 loop is CASSLNGGETQYF. For the CDR3, the DNA is TGTGCCAGCAGCTTAAATGGAGGAGAGACCCAGTACTTC.

A word on this clone: Germline and junction disagree at one end, which may indicate a read error. The V and J genes are TRBV5-1 and TRBJ2-3; 14 nucleotides align to TRBD2. Germline CDR1 is SGHRS and CDR2 is YFSETQ. The CDR3 runs 18 residues. CDR3 loop: CASSPGLAGGRPTDTQYF. CDR3 DNA: TGTGCCAGCAGCCCAGGACTAGCGGGAGGACGACCCACAGATACGCAGTATTTT.

This clone was detected once. The CDR3 loop is CASSLRIGGGYTF. The CDR3 bases are TGTGCCAGCAGCCTAAGGATTGGAGGTGGCTACACCTTC. This chain uses TRBV12-3 or TRBV12-4 with TRBJ1-2; unclear D gene. Trimming left V 6 bases short and J 7 bases short, with 15 bases between. The CDR3 spans 13 residues.

This clone has more than one count but fewer than ten. The chain links TRBV6-1 to TRBJ1-1; TRBD1 matches 8 bases. The junction had 5 bases not matched to a gene; V was cut back by 2 bases and J by 6 bases. CDR3 length equals 14 residues. CDR1 and CDR2 from the germline V gene are MNHNS and SASEGT. The CDR3 sequence is CASSEQGALSEAFF. Written as DNA, the CDR3 is TGTGCCAGCAGTGAACAGGGGGCGCTTTCTGAAGCTTTCTTT.

The gene calls are TRBV4-1 and TRBJ2-5; 7 bases fit TRBD1. CDR3 size: 15 residues. The V segment lost 2 bases and the J segment 2 bases; nucleotides outside the gene matches: 5. The germline CDR1 and CDR2 sequences are MGHRA and YSYEKL. The CDR3 loop is CASSQQGQLQETQYF. The CDR3 coding sequence is TGCGCCAGCAGCCAACAGGGACAGCTACAAGAGACCCAGTACTTC.

V and J are TRBV6-1 and TRBJ2-5, with 10 positions matching TRBD2. The CDR3 runs 15 residues. The V gene's germline CDR1 is MNHNS and CDR2 SASEGT. The ends lost 4 bases at V and 3 bases at J; junction bases unmatched: 5. The chain's CDR3 is CASSAAGGREETQYF. The CDR3 nucleotides are TGTGCCAGCAGTGCAGCGGGAGGGCGGGAAGAGACCCAGTACTTC.

This clone was found a few times. The chain carries TRBV15 and TRBJ2-5, with TRBD2 matching over 13 bases. With 5 bases clipped from V and 5 bases from J, the junction kept 8 bases outside the gene matches. Germline V gene data show CDR1 as LNHNV and CDR2 as YYDKDF (reference sequence). This CDR3 contains 16 residues. The CDR3 reads CATSGGLAGELETQYF. In DNA, the CDR3 is TGTGCCACCAGCGGAGGACTAGCGGGAGAGTTGGAGACCCAGTACTTC.

The chain links TRBV3-1 (or the pseudogene TRBV3-2) to TRBJ2-5; 10 nucleotides match TRBD1. The V gene's germline CDR1 is LGHDT and CDR2 YNNKEL (reference sequence). V shed 4 bases and J 5 bases; nucleotides not matched to a gene: 10. The CDR3 contains 16 residues. CDR3 in amino acids: CASSRATGTGVETQYF. The CDR3 DNA sequence: TGTGCCAGCAGCCGGGCTACCGGGACAGGGGTTGAGACCCAGTACTTC.

CDR3 sequence (DNA): TGTGCCAGCATCAAAAGGGACAGTCCCTACGAGCAGTACTTC. Its translation is CASIKRDSPYEQYF. V usage is TRBV6-5 and J usage is TRBJ2-7, with 7 bases that match TRBD1. V shed 7 bases, J shed 2 bases, and the junction held 8 bases outside the gene matches. Germline CDR1 and CDR2: MNHEY and SVGAGI. The CDR3 is made up of 14 amino acids.